This T cell receptor (beta chain) was profiled in a study of graft-versus-host responses after intestinal transplantation. The study's findings and limits: Recipient marrow contained GvH clones, some of which appeared first in ileum or blood.

This clone was recorded a few times. As yet, its antigen is unknown. Both intraepithelial and lamina propria lymphocytes were released by processing graft tissue. Per germline, CDR1 LGHNA and CDR2 YSLEER. Trimming removed 0 bases from V and 1 base from J; junction bases left unmatched: 3. This CDR3 region has 16 residues. Repertoires were generated with immunoSEQ multiplex PCR, while TCRdb's copy carries only in-frame clones and drops some. The data contain around 18,000 clones, approximately 82% of them singletons. The J gene is TRBJ2-7, the V gene TRBV4-3; TRBD2 aligns across 10 bases. This TCR derives from a human patient who received an intestinal transplant, so some T cells may come from the graft donor. Material: ileum tissue, obtained 17 days after transplant. The CDR3 sequence: CASSQDPSGSSYEQYF. Written as DNA, the CDR3 is TGCGCCAGCAGCCAAGATCCTAGCGGGAGTTCCTACGAGCAGTACTTC.